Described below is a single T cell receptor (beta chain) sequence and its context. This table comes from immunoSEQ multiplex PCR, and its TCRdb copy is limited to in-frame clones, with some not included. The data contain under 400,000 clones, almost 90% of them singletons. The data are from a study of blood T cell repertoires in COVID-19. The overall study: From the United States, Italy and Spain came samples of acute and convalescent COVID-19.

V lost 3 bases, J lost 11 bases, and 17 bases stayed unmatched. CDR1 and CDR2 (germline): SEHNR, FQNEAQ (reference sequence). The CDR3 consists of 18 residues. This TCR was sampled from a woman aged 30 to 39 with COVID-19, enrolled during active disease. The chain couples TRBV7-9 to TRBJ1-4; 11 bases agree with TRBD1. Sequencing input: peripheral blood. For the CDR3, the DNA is TGTGCCAGCAGCTTCGGGCGTCTGACTGGACAGGGGGCTGTTAAACTGTTTTTT. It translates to CASSFGRLTGQGAVKLFF.